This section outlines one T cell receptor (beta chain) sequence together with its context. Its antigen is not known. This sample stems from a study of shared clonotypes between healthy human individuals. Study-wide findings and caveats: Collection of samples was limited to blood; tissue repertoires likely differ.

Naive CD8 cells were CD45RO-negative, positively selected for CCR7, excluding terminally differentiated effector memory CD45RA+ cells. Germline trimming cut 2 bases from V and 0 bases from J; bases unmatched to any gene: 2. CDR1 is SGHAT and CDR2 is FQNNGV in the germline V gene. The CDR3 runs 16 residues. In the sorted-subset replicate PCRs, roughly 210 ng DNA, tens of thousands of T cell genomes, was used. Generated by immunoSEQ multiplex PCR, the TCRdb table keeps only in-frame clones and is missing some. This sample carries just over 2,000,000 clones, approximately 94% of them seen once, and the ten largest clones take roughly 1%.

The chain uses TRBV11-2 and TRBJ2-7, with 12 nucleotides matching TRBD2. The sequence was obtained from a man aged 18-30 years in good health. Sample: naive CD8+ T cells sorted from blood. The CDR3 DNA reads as TGTGCCAGCAGCTTACTAGCGGGAGGGTTCTCCTACGAGCAGTACTTC. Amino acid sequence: CASSLLAGGFSYEQYF. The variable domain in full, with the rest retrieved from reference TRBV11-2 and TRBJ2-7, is EAGVAQSPRYKIIEKRQSVAFWCNPISGHATLYWYQQILGQGPKLLIQFQNNGVVDDSQLPKDRFSAERLKGVDSTLKIQPAKLEDSAVYLCASSLLAGGFSYEQYFGPGTRLTVT.